This TCR beta chain was sequenced in a study of neurological immune-mediated disorders. Findings of the study overall: CDR3 amino acid sequences of expanded clones were not shared across subjects, a result suggesting private repertoires in all groups. The most TCR clonal expansion was seen in HTLV-1-associated myelopathy, and the least was seen in multiple sclerosis, which fell below healthy controls.

V was clipped by 6 bases and J by 0 bases; unmatched bases: 13. This CDR3 has 17 amino acids. This clonotype was observed at least ten times. No antigen is known for it. Synthesis of cDNA was carried out by template-switch 5'RACE. The reaction used 10-nucleotide random UMIs. One entry per CDR3 protein, called by TCRdb with MiXCR from the 5' RACE reads. The sample lists around 15,000 distinct CDR3 sequences; under 15% were seen once. The sequenced sample was PBMCs. This sequence joins TRBV12-3 or TRBV12-4 and TRBJ1-1; 7 bases align to TRBD1. The receptor comes from a man in his 60s with HTLV-1-associated myelopathy (HAM/TSP). The CDR3 nucleotides are TGTGCCAGCAGGACCAACAGGGGTCGCCTCATGAACACTGAAGCTTTCTTT. Protein product: CASRTNRGRLMNTEAFF.